One sample yielded the 24 T cell receptor beta chains listed below, sequenced in a study of T cells in Graves' hyperthyroidism and ophthalmopathy. The investigators amplified TCR beta CDR3 regions from RNA transcripts. TCR CDR3 regions were first amplified by RT-PCR with HTBI primers. TCRdb reprocessed the multiplex PCR reads via MiXCR and lists one record per CDR3 protein. The profile shows approximately 700,000 distinct CDR3 sequences, nearly 45% of them singletons. What was sequenced was peripheral blood or thyroid tissue (not recorded which). These receptors were obtained from an adult man with Graves' disease, either hyperthyroidism or ophthalmopathy (not recorded which).

Worth noting for this clonotype: Just one base apart from a much larger clone, this may be a read error. The chain links TRBV10-2 to TRBJ1-5, with 8 bases aligning to TRBD1. In germline, CDR1 is WSHSY, CDR2 SAAADI. The CDR3 is 14 residues long. CDR3 coding DNA: TGTGCCAGCACTACGGACAGGGGCAATCAGCCCCAGCATTTT. Protein: CASTTDRGNQPQHF.

The chain is built from TRBV7-9 and TRBJ2-5; D is ambiguous. V lost 4 bases, J lost 1 base, and 7 bases lay in between. The CDR3 extends over 13 amino acids. Germline V CDR1 and CDR2: SEHNR, FQNEAQ (reference sequence). The CDR3 DNA is TGTGCCAGCAGCTACGCCCCCCAAGAGACCCAGTACTTC. This codes for CASSYAPQETQYF.

This clonotype was seen more than once but under ten times. The chain carries TRBV7-8 and TRBJ2-7, with D possibly TRBD1 on 6 matching bases. V lost 4 bases, J lost 4 bases, and 17 bases lay in between. The germline gives CDR1 SGHVS, CDR2 FQNEAQ. This CDR3 has 15 residues. The CDR3 spells CASSYPGQEPYEQYF. CDR3 in DNA: TGTGCCAGCAGCTACCCGGGACAAGAACCGTACGAGCAGTACTTC.

The chain carries TRBV5-4 and TRBJ2-7; 10 bases match TRBD1. Trimming cost V 4 bases and J 1 base; bases outside gene matches: 5. This CDR3 spans 15 amino acids. The germline V gene has CDR1 SGHNT and CDR2 YYREEE (reference sequence). CDR3 residues: CASSKTGGASYEQYF. CDR3 nucleotides: TGTGCCAGCAGCAAGACAGGGGGCGCGTCCTACGAGCAGTACTTC.

At least ten counts were recorded for this clonotype. This chain joins TRBV19 and TRBJ1-2; 9 bases map to TRBD1. The CDR3 has 15 amino acids. Looked up from germline, CDR1 is LNHDA and CDR2 is SQIVND (reference sequence). V shed 5 bases, J shed 2 bases, and the junction held 6 bases outside the gene matches. As DNA, the CDR3 is TGTGCCAGTAGTCGCAGGGACAGGGAGAACTATGGCTACACCTTC. Protein: CASSRRDRENYGYTF. Using reference TRBV19 and TRBJ1-2 for the parts outside the CDR3, the full variable domain is DGGITQSPKYLFRKEGQNVTLSCEQNLNHDAMYWYRQDPGQGLRLIYYSQIVNDFQKGDIAEGYSVSREKKESFPLTVTSAQKNPTAFYLCASSRRDRENYGYTFGSGTRLTVV.

This clonotype was counted ten times or more. This sequence joins TRBV5-1 and TRBJ2-7; 9 nucleotides agree with TRBD1. The CDR3 is 14 residues long. J was trimmed by 0 bases and V by 6 bases; bases with no gene match: 4. Germline CDR1 and CDR2: SGHRS and YFSETQ. The CDR3 protein is CASNKDRGSYEQYF. The CDR3 DNA reads TGCGCCAGCAACAAGGACAGGGGCTCCTACGAGCAGTACTTC. Using reference TRBV5-1 and TRBJ2-7 for the parts outside the CDR3, the full variable domain is KAGVTQTPRYLIKTRGQQVTLSCSPISGHRSVSWYQQTPGQGLQFLFEYFSETQRNKGNFPGRFSGRQFSNSRSEMNVSTLELGDSALYLCASNKDRGSYEQYFGPGTRLTVT.

This clonotype was counted at least ten times. The chain uses TRBV7-2 and TRBJ1-4; 8 bases line up with TRBD1. V was clipped by 5 bases and J by 3 bases; unmatched bases: 5. The CDR3 is 15 amino acids. The V gene's germline CDR1 is SGHTA and CDR2 FQGNSA. The chain's CDR3 is CASSPMTGANEKLFF. As DNA, the CDR3 is TGTGCCAGCAGCCCTATGACAGGGGCTAATGAAAAACTGTTTTTT.

The V call is TRBV20-1, the J call TRBJ2-7; D ambiguous. This CDR3 region has 11 residues. V lost 2 bases and J lost 4, with 6 bases in between. Germline lookup yields CDR1 DFQATT and CDR2 SNEGSKA (reference sequence). This CDR3 is CSARKPYEQYF. The DNA of the CDR3 is TGCAGTGCTAGAAAGCCTTACGAGCAGTACTTC.

A note on this clonotype: A much larger clone is a single base away; this may be a read error. The chain joins TRBV2 to TRBJ1-5, with 7 bases matching TRBD1. The CDR3 sequence is 15 residues long. The germline CDR1 and CDR2 sequences are SNHLY and FYNNEI. The CDR3 coding sequence is TGTGCCAGCAAGGAGACAGGGTTTCGCAATCAGCACCAGCATTTT. As protein: CASKETGFRNQHQHF.

This clonotype was detected a few times. The chain has TRBV29-1 and TRBJ2-7, with a tentative D call TRBD1 (6 bases). Trimming removed 5 bases from V and 2 bases from J, with 7 bases in between. CDR3 length: 11 amino acids. Germline V gene data show CDR1 as SQVTM and CDR2 as ANQGSEA. DNA of the CDR3: TGCAGCGTTAAGGGGGCCTACGAGCAGTACTTC. Translated: CSVKGAYEQYF.

This clonotype was counted many times. The gene calls are TRBV7-2 and TRBJ1-5, with a tentative D call TRBD1 (6 bases). The CDR3 runs 15 residues. V shed 1 base and J shed 4 bases, with 11 bases lying between them. Looked up from germline, CDR1 is SGHTA and CDR2 is FQGNSA. CDR3 protein: CASSLEQGKNQPQHF. The CDR3, as DNA: TGTGCCAGCAGCTTAGAACAGGGAAAAAATCAGCCCCAGCATTTT. Looking up the rest from reference TRBV7-2 and TRBJ1-5 gives the full variable domain: GAGVSQSPSNKVTEKGKDVELRCDPISGHTALYWYRQSLGQGLEFLIYFQGNSAPDKSGLPSDRFSAERTGGSVSTLTIQRTQQEDSAVYLCASSLEQGKNQPQHFGDGTRLSIL.

The rearrangement links TRBV19 to TRBJ2-1; TRBD1 aligns across 7 bases. Germline CDR1 reads LNHDA; CDR2 reads SQIVND (reference sequence). The CDR3 covers 14 residues. The junction had 11 bases not matched to a gene; V was cut back by 5 bases and J by 10 bases. CDR3 DNA sequence: TGTGCCAGTAGTCTAAAGACAGGGATAAGCGAGCAGTTCTTC. It encodes CASSLKTGISEQFF.

V and J are TRBV7-6 and TRBJ2-7, with a possible D match to TRBD2 (5 bases). Trimming took 8 bases from V and 3 from J, leaving 14 bases between them. Per the germline V gene, CDR1 is SGHVS and CDR2 is FNYEAQ. This CDR3 is built from 13 residues. The CDR3 loop reads CASSNRGFYEQYF. DNA of the CDR3: TGTGCCAGCTCAAACCGCGGGTTCTACGAGCAGTACTTC.

Worth noting for this clonotype: The junction does not match germline at one end; this may be a read error. The rearrangement joins TRBV7-9 to TRBJ1-2; D is unclear. The CDR3 sequence is 11 residues long. Germline V gene data show CDR1 as SEHNR and CDR2 as FQNEAQ (reference sequence). CDR3 DNA: TGTGCCGGCAGCTCGACGGATGGCTACACCTTC. It is translated as CAGSSTDGYTF.

V and J are TRBV15 and TRBJ1-2, with D possibly being TRBD1 (5 bases). Trimming pared 0 bases from V and 4 bases from J, leaving 9 bases between. CDR3 length equals 14 residues. Germline CDR1 is LNHNV and CDR2 is YYDKDF (reference sequence). The CDR3 DNA follows: TGTGCCACCAGCAGAGATACGGGACCCTATGGCTACACCTTC. This sequence encodes CATSRDTGPYGYTF.

This clonotype was seen ten or more times. V gene TRBV2 combines with J gene TRBJ1-4; D may be TRBD1 (5 bases). The CDR3 has 12 residues. Trimming removed 6 bases from V and 8 bases from J, with 10 bases in between. Germline V lookup: CDR1 SNHLY, CDR2 FYNNEI. The CDR3 coding sequence is TGTGCCAGCAGGGCCAGGGCGGAAAAACTGTTTTTT. Protein sequence: CASRARAEKLFF.

The V call is TRBV5-1, the J call TRBJ1-1; D gene ambiguous. The CDR3 extends over 14 amino acids. V lost 4 bases to trimming and J lost 0 bases, with 10 bases between them. Germline CDR1 and CDR2: SGHRS and YFSETQ. Here the CDR3 DNA reads TGCGCCAGCAGCGGGAACCCAATGAACACTGAAGCTTTCTTT. Translating it yields CASSGNPMNTEAFF. Full variable domain (remainder filled in from reference TRBV5-1 and TRBJ1-1): KAGVTQTPRYLIKTRGQQVTLSCSPISGHRSVSWYQQTPGQGLQFLFEYFSETQRNKGNFPGRFSGRQFSNSRSEMNVSTLELGDSALYLCASSGNPMNTEAFFGQGTRLTVV.

This clonotype was detected ten times or more. The gene calls are TRBV2 and TRBJ1-2, with TRBD1 matching 7 bases. The germline V gene has CDR1 SNHLY and CDR2 FYNNEI. Trimming at V came to 1 base and at J to 4 bases, leaving 3 bases not matched to a gene. This CDR3 comprises 14 residues. CDR3 region: CASSEGQGGYGYTF. DNA of the CDR3: TGTGCCAGCAGTGAAGGACAGGGCGGCTATGGCTACACCTTC.

About this clonotype: Possible read error: a much larger clone is one base away. Since no conserved phenylalanine or tryptophan closes the CDR3, a read error is the likely cause. The chain recombines TRBV29-1 with TRBJ2-5; TRBD2 is a possible D gene (7 bases). Germline V CDR1 and CDR2: SQVTM, ANQGSEA. The CDR3 length is 13 residues. The chain's CDR3 is CAVRGAIGETQYL. The CDR3 nucleotides read TGTGCCGTCCGGGGGGCTATCGGAGAGACCCAGTACCTC.

This clonotype was observed many times. The CDR3 DNA sequence: TGCAGTGCCAAGGGCAGCGGGAACACTGAAGCTTTCTTT. It translates to CSAKGSGNTEAFF. This chain uses TRBV20-1 with TRBJ1-1; D not resolved. This CDR3 comprises 13 residues. Trimming left V 6 bases short and J 1 base short, with 12 bases between. The germline CDR1 and CDR2 sequences are DFQATT and SNEGSKA (reference sequence).

As to this clonotype: Germline is not matched at one junction end, which may reflect a read error. CDR3 loop: CASSPGQAINEKLLF. The CDR3 DNA reads as TGTGCCAGCAGCCCCGGACAGGCGATTAATGAAAAACTGCTTTTT. The chain combines TRBV11-2 with TRBJ1-4, with 7 bases fitting TRBD1. Germline V CDR1 and CDR2: SGHAT, FQNNGV. This CDR3 has 15 amino acids.

This clonotype was observed at least ten times. The CDR3 region has the DNA TGTGCCAGCAGCGAAACGGGACAGCGTAGCTCCTATAATTCACCCCTCCACTTT. This translates into CASSETGQRSSYNSPLHF. The V call is TRBV2, the J call TRBJ1-6; 7 nucleotides match TRBD1. CDR1 SNHLY and CDR2 FYNNEI come from the germline V gene. The CDR3 consists of 18 residues. Losses at the gene ends were 6 bases for V and 0 bases for J; bases not matched to a gene: 11. Combining the CDR3 with reference TRBV2 and TRBJ1-6 gives the whole variable domain EPEVTQTPSHQVTQMGQEVILRCVPISNHLYFYWYRQILGQKVEFLVSFYNNEISEKSEIFDDQFSVERPDGSNFTLKIRSTKLEDSAMYFCASSETGQRSSYNSPLHFGNGTRLTVT.

This clonotype came up a few times. V gene TRBV7-9 combines with J gene TRBJ2-5, with TRBD1 identical over 7 bases. V lost 0 bases, J lost 0 bases, and 13 bases stayed unmatched. Germline V CDR1 and CDR2: SEHNR, FQNEAQ (reference sequence). The CDR3 length is 19 residues. The CDR3 protein is CASSLALGTAGQYQETQYF. The CDR3 coding sequence is TGTGCCAGCAGCTTAGCACTCGGGACAGCAGGCCAGTACCAAGAGACCCAGTACTTC.

This clonotype was observed at least ten times. The chain links TRBV6-1 to TRBJ1-5; D is ambiguous. V gave up 4 bases and J gave up 10 bases, with 8 bases separating them. There are 11 residues in the CDR3. From germline, CDR1 is MNHNS and CDR2 SASEGT. CDR3 residues: CASSVTGPQHF. In nucleotides, the CDR3 is TGTGCCAGCAGTGTTACGGGACCCCAGCATTTT.